This T cell receptor (beta chain) was identified during a study of CD8 T cells in Susac syndrome. About the research overall: Active disease was present in about six of the sequenced Susac syndrome patients, and remission in eight or nine.

An input of about 0.45 to 1 ug of RNA was subjected to reverse transcription using random hexamers. TCRdb reanalysed the immunoSEQ multiplex PCR reads using MiXCR and keeps one entry per CDR3 protein. The sample lists approximately 190,000 distinct CDR3 sequences, roughly 94% seen once, with about 0.15% in the top ten. The source material was CD8+ T cells from PBMCs. The receptor's source is a human donor with Susac syndrome.

CDR3 nucleotides: TGTGCCAGCAGTTCCTCGGGTGGGGGGATGAACACTGAAGCTTTCTTT. As protein: CASSSSGGGMNTEAFF. This chain links TRBV6-5 with TRBJ1-1, with D possibly matching TRBD1 (5 bases). The CDR3 is 16 amino acids. The germline V gene has CDR1 MNHEY and CDR2 SVGAGI. V dropped 4 bases and J dropped 0 bases, with 15 bases sitting between them.